The rows below give T cell receptor beta chains drawn from one sample of a study of T cell repertoires in ileal Crohn's disease. The assay was immunoSEQ multiplex PCR, and TCRdb's table has in-frame clones only and misses some. The table lists about 3,600 clones, approximately 67% of them singletons, with around 12% in the top ten. The sequenced sample consisted of ileal tissue. These receptors were taken from an adult with Crohn's disease. The CDR3 runs from the conserved cysteine through the conserved F or W. Each record gives: J gene, D gene, clone size, V gene, CDR3 DNA, CDR3 protein. A D gene is named only where the DNA matches it firmly. Rows may omit the clone size; those that give it use once, few, many or a size class.

>TRBJ2-3|TRBD1|once|TRBV5-1
TGCGCCAGCAGCATTATTGACAGGGCAGATACGCAGTATTTT
CASSIIDRADTQYF
>TRBJ1-5|TRBD1|.|TRBV19
TGTGCCAGTAGTGGACAGGTAGGGGAGCCCCAGCATTTT
CASSGQVGEPQHF
>TRBJ2-3|TRBD2|once|TRBV6-5
TGTGCCAGCAGTGAGGGGACTACTCAATACACGCAGTATTTT
CASSEGTTQYTQYF
>TRBJ1-1|TRBD1|.|TRBV11-1
TGTGCCAGCAGCTTTCCGGGACAGAGGCTTAGCACTGAAGCTTTCTTT
CASSFPGQRLSTEAFF
>TRBJ1-3|.|few|TRBV6-1
TGTGCCAGCCCGGGGTCTGGAAACACCATATATTTT
CASPGSGNTIYF
>TRBJ2-1|.|.|TRBV4-1
TGCGCCAGCAGCCAAGCCCCAGGGATGTACAATGAGCAGTTCTTC
CASSQAPGMYNEQFF
>TRBJ2-1|TRBD2|.|TRBV4-3
TGCGCCAGCAGCCAAGGCCTAGCGGGATTTGTCTATGAGCAGTTCTTC
CASSQGLAGFVYEQFF
>TRBJ2-6|.|few|TRBV10-3
TGTGCCATCAGTGGAACAACCTCTGGGGCCAACGTCCTGACTTTC
CAISGTTSGANVLTF
>TRBJ2-7|.|.|TRBV7-2
TGTGCCAGCAGAGCACAGGGTACCCACGAGCAGTACTTC
CASRAQGTHEQYF
>TRBJ1-5|.|.|TRBV7-2
TGTGCCAGCAGCCCCCAATTCAATCAGCCCCAGCATTTT
CASSPQFNQPQHF
>TRBJ1-2|.|.|TRBV5-1
TGTGCCAGCAGCTTGGCCGGGGACTATGGCTACACCTTC
CASSLAGDYGYTF
>TRBJ1-1|.|.|TRBV30
TGTGCCTGGAGGACGGGGGGTGGCATGGGAGCTTTCTTT
CAWRTGGGMGAFF
>TRBJ2-6|.|.|TRBV4-3
TGCGCCAGCACCCTAGGAGGCGCCCCTGGGGCCAACGTCCTGACTTTC
CASTLGGAPGANVLTF
>TRBJ2-5|.|.|TRBV9
TGTGCCAGCAGCGCCCAACAGGGCGTGCAGTACTTC
CASSAQQGVQYF
>TRBJ2-2|.|once|TRBV19
TGTGCCAGTAGGTATTCAGGTGACACCGGGGAGCTGTTTTTT
CASRYSGDTGELFF
>TRBJ2-7|TRBD2|.|TRBV4-2
TGTGCCAGCAGCCAAGAGGCGGGACTAGCCTCCTACGAGCAGTACTTC
CASSQEAGLASYEQYF
>TRBJ2-2|.|.|TRBV5-1
TGTGCCAGCACCCTTGGCAACACCGCGAACACCGGGGAGCTGTTTTTT
CASTLGNTANTGELFF
>TRBJ1-2|TRBD1|.|TRBV5-6
TGTGCCAGCAGTTACGGCCGGGACAGATATGGCTACACCTTC
CASSYGRDRYGYTF
>TRBJ1-2|.|.|TRBV12-5
TGTGCCTGTCGCCCAGGGCAGCTCATAGGTGGCTACACCTTC
CACRPGQLIGGYTF
>TRBJ2-3|.|.|TRBV9
TGTGCCAGCAGCGCGGAGGTGGGGGCTAGCACAGATACGCAGTATTTT
CASSAEVGASTDTQYF
>TRBJ2-5|.|.|TRBV7-2
TGTGCCAGCAGCTTATTAGGGCAGCCGGGGGAGACCCAGTACTTC
CASSLLGQPGETQYF
>TRBJ2-7|TRBD1|.|TRBV2
TGTGCCAGCAGTGTCGGGGGACAGGGGCCCTCGGAAAGGTACTTC
CASSVGGQGPSERYF
>TRBJ1-1|.|.|TRBV11-3
TGTGCCAGCAGCTTATATCGACAGCGCTCTGGGGAAGCTTTCTTT
CASSLYRQRSGEAFF
>TRBJ1-2|.|.|TRBV6-5
TGTGCCACCGCTCTTCAGGGGAGATATGGCTACACCTTC
CATALQGRYGYTF
>TRBJ2-7|TRBD1|.|TRBV5-6
TGTGCCAGCAGCTCAAAAGGGGGACAGTTCTACGAGCAGTACTTC
CASSSKGGQFYEQYF